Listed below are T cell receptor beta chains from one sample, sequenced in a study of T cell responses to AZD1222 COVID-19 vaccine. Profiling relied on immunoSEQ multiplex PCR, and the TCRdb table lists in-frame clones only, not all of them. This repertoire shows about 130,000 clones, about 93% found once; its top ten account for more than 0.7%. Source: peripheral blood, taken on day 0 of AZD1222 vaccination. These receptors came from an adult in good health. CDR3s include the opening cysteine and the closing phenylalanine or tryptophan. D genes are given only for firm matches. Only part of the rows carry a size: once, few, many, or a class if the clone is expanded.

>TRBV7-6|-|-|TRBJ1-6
TGTGCCAGCAGCTTAGGAGTTTCACCCCTCCACTTT
CASSLGVSPLHF
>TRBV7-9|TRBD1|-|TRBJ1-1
TGTGCCAGCAGTCAGGGGGCGAACACTGAAGCTTTCTTT
CASSQGANTEAFF
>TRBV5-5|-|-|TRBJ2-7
TGTGCCAGCAGCTTCAGTAACAGGGCCCTCTACGAGCAGTACTTC
CASSFSNRALYEQYF
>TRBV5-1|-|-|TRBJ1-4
TGCGCCAGCAGCGAACGGCCTGCAACTAATGAAAAACTGTTTTTT
CASSERPATNEKLFF
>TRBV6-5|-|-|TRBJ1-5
TGTGCCAGCAGTCCCGATTCGGGGAGCAATCAGCCCCAGCATTTT
CASSPDSGSNQPQHF
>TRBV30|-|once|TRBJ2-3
TGTGCCTGGAGTGTTTGGGGGAGCACAGATACGCAGTATTTT
CAWSVWGSTDTQYF
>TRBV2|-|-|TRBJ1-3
TGTGCCAGCAGTGTGGAGGGTCCCGGTTCTGGAAACACCATATATTTT
CASSVEGPGSGNTIYF
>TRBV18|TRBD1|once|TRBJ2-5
TGTGCCAGCTCGCAAAACAGGGGACCGCGGGAGACCCAGTACTTC
CASSQNRGPRETQYF
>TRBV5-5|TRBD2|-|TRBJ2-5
TGTGCCAGCAGCGCCGGACTAGCGGAGACCCAGTACTTC
CASSAGLAETQYF
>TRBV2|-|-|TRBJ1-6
TGTGCCAGCAACGGAAGGATCTATAATTCACCCCTCCACTTT
CASNGRIYNSPLHF
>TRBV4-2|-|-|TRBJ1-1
TGTGCCAGCAGCCCTGAAGCAGCAGCGAACACTGAAGCTTTCTTT
CASSPEAAANTEAFF
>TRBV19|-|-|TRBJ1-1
TGTGCCAGTAGTATAGTAGGGTTGACTGAAGCTTTCTTT
CASSIVGLTEAFF
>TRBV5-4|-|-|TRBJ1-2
TGTGCCAGCAGCCCAATCGTGAACCCCGGGAATGGCTACACCTTC
CASSPIVNPGNGYTF
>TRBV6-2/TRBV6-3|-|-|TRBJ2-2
TGTGCCAGCAGTCCAGACCGATCGAGACAGTTACGGGGGGAGCTGTTTTTT
CASSPDRSRQLRGELFF
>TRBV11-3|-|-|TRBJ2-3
TGTGCCAGCAGCCTCGGGGGCCCCCACACAGATACGCAGTATTTT
CASSLGGPHTDTQYF
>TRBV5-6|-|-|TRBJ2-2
TGTGCCAGCAGCTCGGACCTAGGGGGGACCGGGGAGCTGTTTTTT
CASSSDLGGTGELFF
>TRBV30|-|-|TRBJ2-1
TGTGCCTGGAGTGCGGGGGGCCAGGGTGAGCAGTTCTTC
CAWSAGGQGEQFF
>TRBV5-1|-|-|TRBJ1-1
TGCGCCAGCAGGGCCGGGACGGTGAACACTGAAGCTTTCTTT
CASRAGTVNTEAFF